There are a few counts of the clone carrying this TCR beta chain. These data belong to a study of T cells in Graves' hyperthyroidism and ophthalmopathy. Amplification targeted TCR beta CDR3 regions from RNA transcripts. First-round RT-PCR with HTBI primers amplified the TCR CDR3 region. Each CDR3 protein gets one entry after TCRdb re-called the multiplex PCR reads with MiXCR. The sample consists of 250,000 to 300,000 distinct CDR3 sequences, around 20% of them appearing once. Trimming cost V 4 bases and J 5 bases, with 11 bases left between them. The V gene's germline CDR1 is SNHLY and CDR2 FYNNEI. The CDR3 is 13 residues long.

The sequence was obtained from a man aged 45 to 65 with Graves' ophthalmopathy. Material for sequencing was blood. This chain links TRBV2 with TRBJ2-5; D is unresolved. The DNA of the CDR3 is TGTGCCAGCAGTGTTGGAATTTGGGAGACCCAGTACTTC. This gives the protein CASSVGIWETQYF. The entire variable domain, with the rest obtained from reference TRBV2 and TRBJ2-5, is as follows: EPEVTQTPSHQVTQMGQEVILRCVPISNHLYFYWYRQILGQKVEFLVSFYNNEISEKSEIFDDQFSVERPDGSNFTLKIRSTKLEDSAMYFCASSVGIWETQYFGPGTRLLVL.